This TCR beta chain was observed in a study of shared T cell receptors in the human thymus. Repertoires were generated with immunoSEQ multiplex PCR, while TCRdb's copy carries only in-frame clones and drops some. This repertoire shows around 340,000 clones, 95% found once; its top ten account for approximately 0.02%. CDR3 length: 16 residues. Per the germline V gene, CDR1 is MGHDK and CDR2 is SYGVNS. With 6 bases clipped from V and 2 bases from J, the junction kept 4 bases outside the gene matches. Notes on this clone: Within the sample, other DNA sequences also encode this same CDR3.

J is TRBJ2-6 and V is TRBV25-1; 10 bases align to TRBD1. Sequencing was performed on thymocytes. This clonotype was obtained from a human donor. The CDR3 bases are TGTGCCAGCAGCTCGGGACAGGGGCCTGGGGCCAACGTCCTGACTTTC. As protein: CASSSGQGPGANVLTF.